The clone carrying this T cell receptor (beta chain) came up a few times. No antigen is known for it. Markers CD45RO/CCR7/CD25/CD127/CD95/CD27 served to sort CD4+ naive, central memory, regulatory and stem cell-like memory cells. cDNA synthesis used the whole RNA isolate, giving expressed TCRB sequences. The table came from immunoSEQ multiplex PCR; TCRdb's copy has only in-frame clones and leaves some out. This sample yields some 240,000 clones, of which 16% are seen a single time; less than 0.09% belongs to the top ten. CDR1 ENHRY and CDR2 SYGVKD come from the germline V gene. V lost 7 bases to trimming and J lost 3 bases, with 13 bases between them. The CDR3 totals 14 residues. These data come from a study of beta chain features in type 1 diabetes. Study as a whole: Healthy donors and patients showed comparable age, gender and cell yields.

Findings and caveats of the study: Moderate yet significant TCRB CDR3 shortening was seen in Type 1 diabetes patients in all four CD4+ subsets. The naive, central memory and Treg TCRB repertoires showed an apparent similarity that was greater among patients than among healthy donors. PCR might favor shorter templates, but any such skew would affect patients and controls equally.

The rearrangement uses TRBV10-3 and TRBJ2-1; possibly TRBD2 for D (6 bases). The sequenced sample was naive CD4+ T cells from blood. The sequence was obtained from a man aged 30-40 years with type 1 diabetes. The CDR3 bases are TGTGCCATCACGGGGGAGACGGGCTACAATGAGCAGTTCTTC. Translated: CAITGETGYNEQFF.